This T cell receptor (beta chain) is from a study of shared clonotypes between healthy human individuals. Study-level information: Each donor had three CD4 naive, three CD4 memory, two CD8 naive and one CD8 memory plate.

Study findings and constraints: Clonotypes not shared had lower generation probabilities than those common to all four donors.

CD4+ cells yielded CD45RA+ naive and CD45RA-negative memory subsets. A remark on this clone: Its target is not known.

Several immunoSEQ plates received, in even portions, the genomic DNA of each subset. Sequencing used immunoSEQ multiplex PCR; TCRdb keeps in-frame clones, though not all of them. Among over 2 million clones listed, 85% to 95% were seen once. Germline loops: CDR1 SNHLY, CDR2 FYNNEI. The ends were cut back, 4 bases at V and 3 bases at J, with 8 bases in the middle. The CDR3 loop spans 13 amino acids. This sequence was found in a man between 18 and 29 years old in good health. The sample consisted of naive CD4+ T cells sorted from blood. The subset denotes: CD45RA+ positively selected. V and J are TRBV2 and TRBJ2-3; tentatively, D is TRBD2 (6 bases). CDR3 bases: TGTGCCAGCAGTGGGGACTGGACAGATACGCAGTATTTT. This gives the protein CASSGDWTDTQYF.